The 10 T cell receptor beta chains listed next were all sequenced from one sample in a study of blood T cell repertoires in COVID-19. Generated by immunoSEQ multiplex PCR, the TCRdb table keeps only in-frame clones and is missing some. Found here are roughly 100,000 clones, more than 75% of them singletons; the top ten hold 15%. Source material: peripheral blood. Receptors originate from a man in his fifties or sixties with acute or convalescent COVID-19.

This sequence joins TRBV20-1 and TRBJ2-7; D may be TRBD1 (6 bases). The germline V gene encodes CDR1 DFQATT and CDR2 SNEGSKA (reference sequence). V was pared by 3 bases and J by 3 bases, with 12 bases between. The CDR3 length is 13 residues. The CDR3 loop reads CSASVGQLYEQYF. CDR3 DNA: TGCAGTGCTAGTGTAGGACAGCTCTACGAGCAGTACTTC.

This chain links TRBV12-3 or TRBV12-4 with TRBJ1-2, with no clear D. With 2 bases removed from V and 4 bases from J, the gap between germline ends came to 5 bases. CDR3 length: 12 residues. The CDR3 here is CASSLIGYGYTF. The CDR3 nucleotides read TGTGCCAGCAGTTTAATCGGCTATGGCTACACCTTC.

The chain combines TRBV3-1 (or the pseudogene TRBV3-2) with TRBJ1-2; unclear D gene. Deletions cut 0 bases from V and 2 bases from J, with 7 bases between. The germline V gene has CDR1 LGHDT and CDR2 YNNKEL (reference sequence). There are 14 residues in the CDR3. The chain's CDR3 is CASSQDPVNYGYTF. Written as DNA, the CDR3 is TGTGCCAGCAGCCAAGATCCTGTGAACTATGGCTACACCTTC.

CDR3 region: CASSYRVAPSGHYEQYF. DNA for the CDR3: TGTGCCAGCAGCTACCGGGTGGCGCCTAGCGGTCACTACGAGCAGTACTTC. V and J are TRBV13 and TRBJ2-7, with 7 positions matching TRBD2. Per germline, CDR1 PRHDT and CDR2 FYEKMQ (reference sequence). This CDR3 contains 17 residues. V was clipped by 4 bases and J by 3 bases; unmatched bases: 15.

The chain couples TRBV18 to TRBJ2-5; 14 bases agree with TRBD2. V dropped 5 bases and J dropped 1; count of bases not matched to a gene: 6. CDR1 is KGHSH, CDR2 LQKENI, per germline. The CDR3 extends over 17 amino acids. The CDR3 region has the DNA TGTGCCAGCTCAACCGGGACTAGCGGGAGTGGCCAAGAGACCCAGTACTTC. Protein: CASSTGTSGSGQETQYF.

The CDR3 DNA follows: TGTGCCAGCAGCCATTCCAAAGGATTAGGGCTAGCGGGAGTTACGCAGTATTTT. It translates to CASSHSKGLGLAGVTQYF. The J gene is TRBJ2-3, the V gene TRBV3-1 (or the pseudogene TRBV3-2); 10 nucleotides line up with TRBD2. V lost 3 bases, J lost 8 bases, and 17 bases stayed unmatched. Germline CDR1 LGHDT, CDR2 YNNKEL (reference sequence). The CDR3 totals 18 residues.

J is TRBJ2-7 and V is TRBV7-9, with D possibly TRBD2 on 6 matching bases. CDR1 is SEHNR and CDR2 is FQNEAQ in the germline V gene (reference sequence). V was trimmed by 1 base and J by 3 bases, leaving 19 bases between them. The CDR3 has 17 residues. CDR3: CASSLGSGLLGNYEQYF. The CDR3 DNA reads as TGTGCCAGCAGCTTAGGGTCTGGACTACTAGGCAACTACGAGCAGTACTTC.

The chain has TRBV5-1 and TRBJ1-6; D may be TRBD1 (6 bases). V was cut by 0 bases and J by 11 bases, with 12 bases left in between. The CDR3 has 14 residues. The germline CDR1 and CDR2 sequences are SGHRS and YFSETQ. The CDR3 nucleotides read TGCGCCAGCAGCTTGGGACGGCCAGGGGCACCCCTCCACTTT. It encodes CASSLGRPGAPLHF.

This chain joins TRBV3-1 (or the pseudogene TRBV3-2) and TRBJ1-2; no firm D call. Germline V gene data show CDR1 as LGHDT and CDR2 as YNNKEL (reference sequence). The CDR3 length is 13 residues. Trimming took off 3 bases at V and 6 bases at J, with 11 bases between the two ends. The CDR3 DNA reads as TGTGCCAGCAGCCAGGGCCAGGCTGATGGCTACACCTTC. Residues: CASSQGQADGYTF.

The rearrangement links TRBV28 to TRBJ2-7; 7 bases fit TRBD1. Germline V lookup: CDR1 MDHEN, CDR2 SYDVKM. V gave up 1 base and J gave up 2 bases; unmatched junction bases: 17. The CDR3 sequence is 19 residues long. This CDR3 reads CASSLSVPQPGQSPYEQYF. CDR3 nucleotides: TGTGCCAGCAGTTTATCGGTCCCTCAACCGGGACAGAGCCCCTACGAGCAGTACTTC.